Listed below are T cell receptor beta chains from one sample, sequenced in a study of T cell responses to AZD1222 COVID-19 vaccine. Sequenced by immunoSEQ multiplex PCR; TCRdb stores in-frame clones only, minus some. Of about 150,000 clones listed, 94% are singletons. Specimen: peripheral blood, collected on day 0 of AZD1222 vaccination. The source of these receptors is an adult in good health. CDR3s include the opening cysteine and the closing phenylalanine or tryptophan. The D gene is left open where the match is weak. Size is stated for part of the rows, as once, few or many counts, or as a class when the clone is expanded.

J,size,length,D,V,DNA,CDR3
TRBJ2-1,.,16,TRBD2,TRBV4-3,TGCGCCAGCAGCCAATACCCGGGACTAGCCGGCAATGAGCAGTTCTTC,CASSQYPGLAGNEQFF
TRBJ1-6,.,14,.,TRBV10-3,TGTGCCATCAGTGAGCTAGTCTATAATTCACCCCTCCACTTT,CAISELVYNSPLHF
TRBJ1-6,.,12,.,TRBV6-5,TGTGCCAGCACCACGAGAGGGGGACTCCTCCACTTT,CASTTRGGLLHF
TRBJ1-1,.,13,.,TRBV7-3,TGTGCCAGCAGCTCAGCAAGCTACACTGAAGCTTTCTTT,CASSSASYTEAFF
TRBJ1-1,.,16,.,TRBV5-1,TGCGCCAGCAGCTTATATAGGAGGGGCTGGAACACTGAAGCTTTCTTT,CASSLYRRGWNTEAFF
TRBJ1-4,few,16,TRBD1,TRBV27,TGTGCCAGCACCTCTATAACGGGACAGGCTAATGAAAAACTGTTTTTT,CASTSITGQANEKLFF
TRBJ2-5,.,10,.,TRBV7-2,TGTGCCAGCAGCCAAGAGACCCAGTACTTC,CASSQETQYF
TRBJ2-5,.,15,TRBD1,TRBV5-1,TGCGCCAGCAGCAAGGGGACAGGGGGCCAAGAGACCCAGTACTTC,CASSKGTGGQETQYF
TRBJ2-6,few,18,.,TRBV7-9,TGTGCCAGCAGCCCCACCGGGACACAGAGCTCTGGGGCCAACGTCCTGACTTTC,CASSPTGTQSSGANVLTF
TRBJ1-1,once,16,TRBD1,TRBV15,TGTGCCACCAGCAGAGCTGGGACAGGGGCGGGCACTGAAGCTTTCTTT,CATSRAGTGAGTEAFF
TRBJ2-1,.,16,.,TRBV7-2,TGTGCCAGCAGCTTAGGATCCTCTGCGACCCCGGGTGAGCAGTTCTTC,CASSLGSSATPGEQFF
TRBJ1-2,once,17,.,TRBV10-1,TGCGCCAGCAGTGAGAGGGCTCGGGGACCCAAATACTATGGCTACACCTTC,CASSERARGPKYYGYTF
TRBJ2-1,.,16,.,TRBV4-1,TGCGCCAGCAGCCCGCAAGGACTTGCACCTTCCAATGAGCAGTTCTTC,CASSPQGLAPSNEQFF
TRBJ1-5,.,20,TRBD1,TRBV15,TGTGCCACCAGCAGAGATGCCGGGACAGGGGGCGGACATAGCAATCAGCCCCAGCATTTT,CATSRDAGTGGGHSNQPQHF
TRBJ2-3,.,13,TRBD1,TRBV7-3,TGTGCCAGCAGCGCTACAGGGGCAGATACGCAGTATTTT,CASSATGADTQYF
TRBJ2-3,.,16,TRBD2,TRBV4-1,TGCGCCAGCAGCCAAGTTCAACTAGCGGGGACAAATACGCAGTATTTT,CASSQVQLAGTNTQYF
TRBJ1-1,.,16,TRBD1,TRBV27,TGTGCCAGCAGTTCGGGACAGGGCGACGTGAACACTGAAGCTTTCTTT,CASSSGQGDVNTEAFF
TRBJ1-6,.,16,.,TRBV18,TGTGCCAGCTCACCACCTGGAAGCAGACAGACTTCACCCCTCCACTTT,CASSPPGSRQTSPLHF
TRBJ2-2,once,15,TRBD1,TRBV28,TGTGCCAGCATCCGAGGGGGCACGAACACCGGGGAGCTGTTTTTT,CASIRGGTNTGELFF
TRBJ1-2,.,12,TRBD1,TRBV5-4,TGTGCCAGCAGCGAAACAGGGGACGGCTACACCTTC,CASSETGDGYTF
TRBJ2-5,.,12,.,TRBV30,TGTGCCTGGAGTCCGGAGAAAGAGACCCAGTACTTC,CAWSPEKETQYF
TRBJ1-1,.,13,TRBD1,TRBV2,TGTGCCAGCAGTAAAAATCGACAGGGGGCAGCTTTCTTT,CASSKNRQGAAFF
TRBJ1-6,.,16,TRBD1,TRBV7-9,TGTGCCAGCAGCGCCGTAGCCGGGACAGGGGGCTCACCCCTCCACTTT,CASSAVAGTGGSPLHF
TRBJ1-6,.,17,TRBD1,TRBV6-1,TGTGCCAGCAGTGAAATCCTCCAGGGGGTCTATAATTCACCCCTCCACTTT,CASSEILQGVYNSPLHF
TRBJ1-3,once,15,.,TRBV10-2,TGCGCCAGCAGTGAGACGGGCGCCTCTGGAAACACCATATATTTT,CASSETGASGNTIYF
TRBJ2-3,once,13,.,TRBV6-4,TGTGCCAGCAGTGACCGTGACCTAGATACGCAGTATTTT,CASSDRDLDTQYF
TRBJ2-2,once,16,.,TRBV7-3,TGTGCCAGCAGCTCCCCGGTCGGGGGAGCCACCGGGGAGCTGTTTTTT,CASSSPVGGATGELFF
TRBJ1-1,.,12,.,TRBV30,TGTGCCTGTGGCCTGTTGAACACTGAAGCTTTCTTT,CACGLLNTEAFF
TRBJ1-1,.,11,.,TRBV30,TGTGCCTGGAGTGTACATCTGGGGGCTTTCTTT,CAWSVHLGAFF
TRBJ2-2,once,15,TRBD1,TRBV28,TGTGCCAGCAGTCCCCCCGGGACAGGTACCGGGGAGCTGTTTTTT,CASSPPGTGTGELFF
TRBJ2-2,few,14,.,TRBV21-1,TGTGCCAGCAGCACGGCAGGACACACCGGGGAGCTGTTTTTT,CASSTAGHTGELFF
TRBJ2-1,.,19,.,TRBV11-2,TGTGCCAGCAGCTTAGATTCCGGGACTCGGGGCAGGGGAATTAATGAGCAGTTCTTC,CASSLDSGTRGRGINEQFF
TRBJ1-2,once,15,.,TRBV16,TGTGCCAGCAGCCAATCCCGACAGGCGAACTATGGCTACACCTTC,CASSQSRQANYGYTF
TRBJ2-2,.,20,.,TRBV9,TGTGCCAGCAGCTTCCCAGGGGCGACCGCTCTCGTGGGAAACACCGGGGAGCTGTTTTTT,CASSFPGATALVGNTGELFF
TRBJ1-1,once,11,.,TRBV6-5,TGTGCCAGCAGTCAATACACTGAAGCTTTCTTT,CASSQYTEAFF
TRBJ2-2,.,14,TRBD2,TRBV5-4,TGTGCCAGCAGCTTGGGACTAGCCGTCGGGGAGCTGTTTTTT,CASSLGLAVGELFF
TRBJ1-1,.,12,TRBD1,TRBV13,TGTGCCAGCAGCTTTGGCTCAGGGGGAGCTTTCTTT,CASSFGSGGAFF
TRBJ2-1,many,14,TRBD2,TRBV4-2,TGTGCCAGCAGGGGACTAGCGGCGTACAATGAGCAGTTCTTC,CASRGLAAYNEQFF
TRBJ1-2,.,16,.,TRBV7-9,TGTGCCAGCAGCTTAGGTTGGAGAGTAGGCAACTATGACTACACCTTC,CASSLGWRVGNYDYTF
TRBJ2-5,.,17,TRBD2,TRBV4-1,TGCGCCAGCAGCCAAAGGTCTAGCGGGGATATCCAAGAGACCCAGTACTTC,CASSQRSSGDIQETQYF
TRBJ1-2,once,14,.,TRBV28,TGTGCCAGCAGTTCAGCGGGGGTTATTAAGGGCTACACCTTC,CASSSAGVIKGYTF
TRBJ2-1,.,15,.,TRBV4-2,TGTGCCAGCAGCCAAGATTCCGGCTCCTACAATGAGCAGTTCTTC,CASSQDSGSYNEQFF
TRBJ1-1,.,14,.,TRBV19,TGTGCCAGTAGTCCCCGACACAAGAACACTGAAGCTTTCTTT,CASSPRHKNTEAFF
TRBJ2-5,.,14,TRBD1,TRBV5-1,TGCGCCAGCAGCACAGGGGACGGTCAAGAGACCCAGTACTTC,CASSTGDGQETQYF
TRBJ2-5,once,14,.,TRBV29-1,TGCAGCGCTACCCTCCAGATAGGAGGGCAGACCCAGTACTTC,CSATLQIGGQTQYF
TRBJ1-3,.,14,.,TRBV29-1,TGCAGCGTTTCCGGGAGAAACTCTGGAAACACCATATATTTT,CSVSGRNSGNTIYF
TRBJ1-6,.,14,.,TRBV6-5,TGTGCCAGCAGTTACGCCGGCAGAAGGCTAACCCTCCACTTT,CASSYAGRRLTLHF
TRBJ1-4,.,15,.,TRBV11-1,TGTGCCAGCAGCCGCGGGACCGCGACTAATGAAAAACTGTTTTTT,CASSRGTATNEKLFF
TRBJ2-5,.,14,.,TRBV2,TGTGCCAGCAGGCCCCATGGTGCGAGGGAGACCCAGTACTTC,CASRPHGARETQYF
TRBJ2-4,.,15,.,TRBV4-3,TGCGCCAGCAGCCAAGGTTCCGCGGCGGGAAACATTCAGTACTTC,CASSQGSAAGNIQYF
TRBJ1-2,.,13,.,TRBV12-3/TRBV12-4,TGTGCCAGCAGTTTTACTGGGCGAGACGGCTACACCTTC,CASSFTGRDGYTF
TRBJ1-2,.,15,TRBD1,TRBV5-8,TGTGCCAGCAGCGTTTCCCCGACAGGGCGGCGGGGCTACACCTTC,CASSVSPTGRRGYTF
TRBJ2-3,.,15,TRBD1,TRBV3-1/TRBV3-2,TGTGCCAGCAGCCAGGACAGGTCTAGCACAGATACGCAGTATTTT,CASSQDRSSTDTQYF
TRBJ1-1,.,16,TRBD1,TRBV7-3,TGTGCCAGCAGCTTAACGGGAGGGGGCCATGGGACTGAAGCTTTCTTT,CASSLTGGGHGTEAFF
TRBJ2-1,.,11,.,TRBV20-1,TGCAGTGCTAGACCTTACAATGAGCAGTTCTTC,CSARPYNEQFF